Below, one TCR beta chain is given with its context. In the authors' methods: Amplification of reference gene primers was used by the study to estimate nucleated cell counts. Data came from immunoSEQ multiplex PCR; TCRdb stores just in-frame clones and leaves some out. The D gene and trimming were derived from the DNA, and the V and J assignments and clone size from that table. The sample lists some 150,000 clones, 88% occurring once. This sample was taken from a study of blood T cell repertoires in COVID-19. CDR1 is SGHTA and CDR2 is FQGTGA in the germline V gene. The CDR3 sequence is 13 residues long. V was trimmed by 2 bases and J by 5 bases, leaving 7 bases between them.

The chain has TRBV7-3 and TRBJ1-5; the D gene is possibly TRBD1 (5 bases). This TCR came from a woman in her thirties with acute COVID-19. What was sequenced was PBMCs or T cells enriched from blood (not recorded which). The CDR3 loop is CASSLGRDQPQHF. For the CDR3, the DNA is TGTGCCAGCAGCTTAGGCAGGGATCAGCCCCAGCATTTT. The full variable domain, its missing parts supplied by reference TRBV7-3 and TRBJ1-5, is GAGVSQTPSNKVTEKGKYVELRCDPISGHTALYWYRQSLGQGPEFLIYFQGTGAADDSGLPNDRFFAVRPEGSVSTLKIQRTERGDSAVYLCASSLGRDQPQHFGDGTRLSIL.